This is a list of T cell receptor beta chains from one sample in a study of T cells in Graves' hyperthyroidism and ophthalmopathy. A single record per CDR3 protein comes from TCRdb applying MiXCR to the multiplex PCR reads. In the table there are about 350,000 distinct CDR3 sequences, roughly 14% of which are singletons. The sequencing sample was made of blood. The receptors originated from a woman aged 30 to 39 with Graves' hyperthyroidism. Both conserved end residues are part of each CDR3. D genes are given only for firm matches. Rows give clone size only sometimes, using once, few, many, or a class for an expanded clone.

TRBV4-3	NA	TRBJ2-3	16	NA	CASSQEPNDWKGGQYF	TGCGCCAGCAGCCAAGAGCCCAACGACTGGAAGGGTGGGCAGTATTTT
TRBV7-2	many	TRBJ2-3	13	NA	CASSSSKSGTQYF	TGTGCCAGCAGCTCTAGCAAATCCGGCACGCAGTATTTT
TRBV4-3	NA	TRBJ1-5	16	NA	CASSQDTGQNNQPQHF	TGCGCCAGCAGCCAAGATACAGGACAGAACAATCAGCCCCAGCATTTT
TRBV29-1	NA	TRBJ1-3	13	NA	CSGAQGLGNTIYF	TGCAGCGGAGCCCAGGGCCTTGGAAACACCATATATTTT
TRBV11-2	many	TRBJ2-2	16	NA	CASSSRGRAATGELFF	TGTGCCAGCAGCTCAAGAGGCAGGGCGGCCACCGGGGAGCTGTTTTTT
TRBV12-3/TRBV12-4	few	TRBJ2-5	14	NA	CASNLSAEQETQYF	TGTGCCAGCAATTTATCAGCGGAGCAAGAGACCCAGTACTTC
TRBV10-3	many	TRBJ1-2	15	TRBD1	CAIREQPGTGEGYTF	TGTGCCATCAGAGAACAACCGGGGACAGGGGAGGGCTACACCTTC
TRBV6-2/TRBV6-3	NA	TRBJ2-5	14	TRBD2	CASTTSGDQETQYF	TGTGCCAGCACGACTAGCGGAGATCAAGAGACCCAGTACTTC
TRBV12-3/TRBV12-4	many	TRBJ1-5	14	TRBD1	CASRPTGGDQPQHF	TGTGCCAGCAGACCCACAGGGGGCGATCAGCCCCAGCATTTT
TRBV11-2	many	TRBJ2-7	13	NA	CASSFAGPYEQYF	TGTGCCAGCAGCTTCGCCGGACCCTACGAGCAGTACTTC
TRBV7-8	few	TRBJ2-3	15	NA	CASSSSRAGPGTQYF	TGTGCCAGCAGCTCTAGCAGGGCGGGCCCCGGTACGCAGTATTTT
TRBV6-1	few	TRBJ1-5	15	NA	CASDPGTLSNQPQHF	TGTGCCAGCGACCCCGGGACACTTAGCAATCAGCCCCAGCATTTT
TRBV19	few	TRBJ1-1	11	NA	CASSIHNKAFF	TGTGCCAGTAGTATACACAATAAAGCTTTCTTT
TRBV11-2	many	TRBJ1-1	17	NA	CASSYDLGLGSNTEAFF	TGTGCCAGCAGCTACGATTTAGGGTTGGGTTCGAACACTGAAGCTTTCTTT
TRBV5-1	few	TRBJ1-3	16	NA	CASRLGPLSSGNTIYF	TGCGCCAGCAGGTTGGGACCGCTCAGCTCTGGAAACACCATATATTTT
TRBV13	NA	TRBJ1-1	17	NA	CASSLEEAGGAGTEAFF	TGTGCCAGCAGCTTAGAGGAGGCGGGGGGCGCGGGTACTGAAGCTTTCTTT
TRBV11-2	NA	TRBJ1-4	18	TRBD1	CASSLGRKVGTGTSGLFF	TGTGCCAGCAGCTTAGGACGAAAGGTCGGGACAGGGACCTCGGGACTGTTTTTT
TRBV9	once	TRBJ2-3	13	NA	CASSSTDTDTQYF	TGTGCCAGCAGCTCTACAGATACAGATACGCAGTATTTT
TRBV24-1	few	TRBJ1-1	10	NA	CATKRGEAFF	TGTGCCACCAAGAGGGGTGAAGCTTTCTTT
TRBV6-1	few	TRBJ2-7	15	NA	CASNPDARPPYEQYF	TGTGCCAGCAATCCTGACGCGCGACCCCCCTACGAGCAGTACTTC
TRBV20-1	NA	TRBJ1-4	12	NA	CSASKGDEKLFF	TGCAGTGCTAGTAAGGGAGATGAAAAACTGTTTTTT
TRBV20-1	many	TRBJ2-7	15	TRBD1	CSAAVKQGSSYEQYF	TGCAGTGCGGCCGTTAAACAGGGGAGCTCCTACGAGCAGTACTTC
TRBV28	many	TRBJ2-7	15	NA	CASHGGGTAYYEQYF	TGTGCCAGTCACGGGGGCGGGACAGCCTACTACGAGCAGTACTTC
TRBV2	many	TRBJ2-1	15	NA	CASSDQGKSYNEQFF	TGTGCCAGCAGTGATCAGGGAAAGTCCTACAATGAGCAGTTCTTC
TRBV10-3	NA	TRBJ2-1	16	TRBD2	CAISDRTSGRGDEQFF	TGTGCCATCAGTGATCGGACTAGCGGGAGGGGCGATGAGCAGTTCTTC
TRBV20-1	NA	TRBJ2-7	15	NA	CSAREWRARAYEQYF	TGCAGTGCTAGAGAGTGGCGCGCGCGGGCGTACGAGCAGTACTTC
TRBV29-1	NA	TRBJ2-7	13	NA	CSVEQGISNEQYF	TGCAGCGTTGAGCAGGGGATAAGCAACGAGCAGTACTTC
TRBV11-2	few	TRBJ1-4	13	NA	CASSLVTEGKLFF	TGTGCCAGCAGCTTAGTGACCGAGGGAAAACTGTTTTTT
TRBV5-1	few	TRBJ1-2	13	NA	CASTPGGVRGYTF	TGCGCCAGCACCCCCGGGGGCGTCCGTGGCTACACCTTC
TRBV6-1	few	TRBJ2-1	17	TRBD2	CASSEATLATSYNEQFF	TGTGCCAGCAGTGAGGCGACACTAGCGACTTCCTACAATGAGCAGTTCTTC
TRBV30	NA	TRBJ1-6	14	NA	CALLAGTLNSPLHF	TGTGCCTTGCTTGCCGGGACACTCAATTCACCCCTCCACTTT
TRBV2	few	TRBJ2-1	14	NA	CASREVAPGNEQFF	TGTGCCAGCAGGGAGGTAGCTCCCGGAAATGAGCAGTTCTTC
TRBV20-1	many	TRBJ2-7	13	NA	CSASSAGSYEQYF	TGCAGTGCTAGCTCGGCGGGATCCTACGAGCAGTACTTC
TRBV24-1	NA	TRBJ2-1	12	TRBD1	CATGTGGGEQFF	TGTGCCACCGGGACAGGCGGCGGAGAGCAGTTCTTC
TRBV2	once	TRBJ2-7	11	NA	CASTSLGEQYF	TGTGCCAGCACCTCTCTAGGCGAGCAGTACTTC
TRBV6-2/TRBV6-3	few	TRBJ1-1	14	NA	CASRLTGSPTEAFF	TGTGCCAGCAGGTTAACAGGCAGTCCCACTGAAGCTTTCTTT
TRBV7-2	many	TRBJ1-2	13	NA	CASIDRGAKHYTF	TGTGCCAGCATCGATCGGGGGGCGAAGCACTACACCTTC
TRBV28	many	TRBJ2-1	15	NA	CAIKVLRGGYNEQFF	TGTGCCATCAAGGTACTCCGGGGCGGGTACAATGAGCAGTTCTTC
TRBV18	few	TRBJ1-4	14	NA	CASSPGTQNEKLFF	TGTGCCAGCTCACCCGGGACTCAGAATGAAAAACTGTTTTTT
TRBV7-2	many	TRBJ2-7	14	NA	CASSLAVPSREQYF	TGTGCCAGCAGCTTAGCCGTCCCGAGTCGGGAGCAGTACTTC
TRBV28	NA	TRBJ1-2	15	NA	CASRNRDLSLHGYTF	TGTGCCAGCCGTAACAGGGACCTATCTCTCCATGGCTACACCTTC
TRBV28	few	TRBJ2-5	17	TRBD1	CASSGSLSRGRWETQYF	TGTGCCAGCAGCGGGTCCCTTAGTAGGGGGCGGTGGGAGACCCAGTACTTC
TRBV28	many	TRBJ1-2	14	NA	CASSIERGHDGYTF	TGTGCCAGCAGCATTGAAAGGGGACATGATGGCTACACCTTC
TRBV29-1	NA	TRBJ1-2	14	NA	CSVVEGVANYGYTF	TGCAGCGTGGTCGAGGGAGTAGCTAACTATGGCTACACCTTC
TRBV12-3/TRBV12-4	many	TRBJ1-5	17	NA	CASSPPGGAYGNQPQHF	TGTGCCAGCAGCCCGCCGGGGGGCGCATACGGCAATCAGCCCCAGCATTTT
TRBV5-8	few	TRBJ1-2	15	TRBD1	CASSRSGQGYYGYTF	TGTGCCAGCAGCAGGTCGGGACAGGGCTACTATGGCTACACCTTC
TRBV28	NA	TRBJ1-3	16	TRBD1	CASTISVGTGVDTIYF	TGTGCCAGCACCATATCGGTCGGGACAGGGGTGGACACCATATATTTT
TRBV3-1	NA	TRBJ2-1	15	TRBD2	CASSQASGSYNEQFF	TGTGCCAGCAGCCAGGCTAGCGGTTCATACAATGAGCAGTTCTTC
TRBV28	many	TRBJ2-7	13	NA	CASTTQGPHEQYF	TGTGCCAGCACCACACAAGGTCCGCATGAGCAGTACTTC
TRBV15	NA	TRBJ2-1	15	TRBD2	CATSRGGLAGEWQFF	TGTGCCACCAGCAGAGGGGGACTAGCGGGAGAGTGGCAGTTCTTC
TRBV19	NA	TRBJ2-2	13	TRBD1	CASRNQGAGELFF	TGTGCCAGTAGGAATCAGGGGGCCGGGGAGCTGTTTTTT
TRBV20-1	many	TRBJ2-3	13	NA	CSARGQNADTQYF	TGCAGTGCTCGGGGACAAAACGCAGATACGCAGTATTTT
TRBV14	NA	TRBJ1-1	17	NA	CASSQVHRDLWEPEAFF	TGTGCCAGCAGCCAAGTGCACCGGGACCTCTGGGAACCTGAAGCTTTCTTT